This T cell receptor (beta chain) appears in the sequencing data of a study of blood T cell repertoires in COVID-19. On the study more broadly: Spain, Italy and the United States supplied samples that represented acute and convalescent COVID-19. T cells, B-cell-depleted T cells, or PBMCs supplied cDNA or gDNA.

How the authors handled the data: Reference gene primer amplification in the assay estimated nucleated cell counts. The repertoire was sequenced with immunoSEQ multiplex PCR; TCRdb's copy has only in-frame clones and lacks some. V and J calls and clone size are as listed in that table; D and trimming were resolved from the DNA. Among about 670,000 clones listed, around 90% were seen once. The trim removed 5 bases at V and 7 bases at J, leaving 6 bases unmatched. Germline assignment: CDR1 SEHNR and CDR2 FQNEAQ (reference sequence). This CDR3 comprises 15 residues. The source material was peripheral blood. This chain uses TRBV7-9 with TRBJ2-3, with TRBD2 identical over 13 bases. The TCR comes from a woman aged 18 to 35 with acute or convalescent COVID-19. The CDR3 bases are TGTGCCAGCAGCACGGGACTAGCGGGGAGAAATACGCAGTATTTT. As protein: CASSTGLAGRNTQYF.